Presented here are 8 T cell receptor beta chains from one specimen sequenced in a study of identical twins. TCRdb used MiXCR to reprocess the 5' RACE reads, holding one entry per CDR3 protein. Found here are under 350,000 distinct CDR3 sequences, roughly 10% of them singletons; the top ten hold around 7.1%. The same specimen was also included in a second study, on yellow fever vaccine responses in identical twins.

Sequenced sample: CD8+ T cells sorted from blood. The origin of the receptors is a woman between 18 and 29 years old in good health.

This clonotype was seen many times. The chain links TRBV7-9 to TRBJ2-7, with 7 bases aligning to TRBD1. The junction had 9 bases not matched to a gene; V was cut back by 5 bases and J by 2 bases. The CDR3 contains 15 residues. Germline CDR1 reads SEHNR; CDR2 reads FQNEAQ (reference sequence). CDR3 nucleotides: TGTGCCAGCAGCGCTTCGGACAGGCCTACCTACGAGCAGTACTTC. Amino acids: CASSASDRPTYEQYF.

By proportion, this clonotype is medium-sized. The CDR3 region has the DNA TGTGCCAGCAGTAAACGGGACAGTATTAATTCACCCCTCCACTTT. Protein sequence: CASSKRDSINSPLHF. The gene calls are TRBV12-3 or TRBV12-4 and TRBJ1-6; 7 nucleotides align to TRBD1. After removal of 5 bases from V and 6 bases from J, the junction contained 7 bases not matched to a gene. This CDR3 region has 15 residues.

This clonotype was picked up many times. This chain joins TRBV7-8 and TRBJ2-5; no firm D call. The CDR3 has 12 amino acids. Trimming pared 5 bases from V and 5 bases from J, leaving 9 bases between. CDR1 SGHVS and CDR2 FQNEAQ come from the germline V gene. The CDR3 loop reads CASSVKTETQYF. In nucleotides, the CDR3 is TGTGCCAGCAGCGTAAAGACTGAGACCCAGTACTTC.

This clonotype was seen more than once but under ten times. The chain has TRBV7-2 and TRBJ2-7; possible D gene TRBD1, 6 bases. The germline gives CDR1 SGHTA, CDR2 FQGNSA. CDR3 length: 15 amino acids. The V end was cut by 2 bases, the J end by 0 bases, with 11 bases between. The CDR3 region has the DNA TGTGCCAGCAGCTTACGGGACATCCCCTCCTACGAGCAGTACTTC. Translation: CASSLRDIPSYEQYF.

This clonotype was seen more than once but under ten times. The chain is built from TRBV24-1 and TRBJ2-4; D may match TRBD1 or TRBD2 (5 bases each). V dropped 3 bases and J dropped 1 base, with 18 bases sitting between them. The CDR3 has 18 residues. Germline CDR1 is KGHDR and CDR2 is SFDVKD. The DNA of the CDR3 is TGTGCCACCAGTGATGGGGCAGCCGACGGGGTTGCCAAAAACATTCAGTACTTC. Protein sequence: CATSDGAADGVAKNIQYF.

This clonotype has just a few counts. This chain links TRBV6-1 with TRBJ2-1; 9 bases map to TRBD2. CDR1 is MNHNS, CDR2 SASEGT, per germline. The CDR3 extends over 14 amino acids. With V trimmed by 8 bases and J by 5 bases, 7 bases remained unmatched. CDR3 nucleotide sequence: TGTGCCAGCGACGCGGGAGGGGGAGACAATGAGCAGTTCTTC. Translated: CASDAGGGDNEQFF.

Worth noting for this clonotype: At one boundary the junction diverges from the germline segment, which might be a read error. The V and J genes are TRBV5-6 and TRBJ2-2; TRBD1 matches 8 bases. The CDR3 runs 14 residues. Looked up from germline, CDR1 is SGHDT and CDR2 is YYEEEE. The CDR3 loop is CVSSWTGSTGELFF. The CDR3 coding sequence is TGTGTCAGCAGCTGGACAGGGTCGACCGGGGAGCTGTTTTTT.

The V and J genes are TRBV20-1 and TRBJ2-1; D unresolved. V was pared by 4 bases and J by 8 bases, with 24 bases between. CDR3 length: 16 residues. Germline V gives CDR1 DFQATT, CDR2 SNEGSKA (reference sequence). In nucleotides, the CDR3 is TGCAGTGCTACCCCGATTATTGGACGCGGAATCGATGAGCAGTTCTTC. Translation gives CSATPIIGRGIDEQFF.